This TCR beta chain was sequenced for a study of T cells after posttransplantation cyclophosphamide. Treatment was busulfan-fludarabine conditioning, a marrow graft, and cyclophosphamide on days +3 and +4. General study points: Tissue-infiltrating T cells from skin or gut overlapped little with blood T cells. Donor-recipient repertoire similarity was low at 1-2 months, rising over year one. Recipient CMV seropositivity and CMV reactivation strongly tracked TRB clonality.

This clone was seen at least ten times. Its specificity is not known. Profiled with immunoSEQ multiplex PCR; TCRdb holds only in-frame clones, not every one. The data show approximately 15,000 clones, with none appearing a single time. Here the sequenced sample was PBMCs, taken after allogeneic stem cell transplant with posttransplant cyclophosphamide. This sequence originates from a female patient between 30 and 45 years old who received an allogeneic stem cell transplant from a related donor, was CMV-positive, and had no GVHD. Among the T cells, some may be from the graft donor.

CDR3 DNA sequence: TGTGCCAGTAATCCGGGGACAGTTACCGGGGAGCTGTTTTTT. Amino acid sequence: CASNPGTVTGELFF. The genes are TRBV19 and TRBJ2-2; 7 nucleotides align to TRBD1. The CDR3 sequence is 14 residues long. V shed 7 bases, J shed 5 bases, and the junction held 7 bases outside the gene matches. Germline V gene data show CDR1 as LNHDA and CDR2 as SQIVND (reference sequence).